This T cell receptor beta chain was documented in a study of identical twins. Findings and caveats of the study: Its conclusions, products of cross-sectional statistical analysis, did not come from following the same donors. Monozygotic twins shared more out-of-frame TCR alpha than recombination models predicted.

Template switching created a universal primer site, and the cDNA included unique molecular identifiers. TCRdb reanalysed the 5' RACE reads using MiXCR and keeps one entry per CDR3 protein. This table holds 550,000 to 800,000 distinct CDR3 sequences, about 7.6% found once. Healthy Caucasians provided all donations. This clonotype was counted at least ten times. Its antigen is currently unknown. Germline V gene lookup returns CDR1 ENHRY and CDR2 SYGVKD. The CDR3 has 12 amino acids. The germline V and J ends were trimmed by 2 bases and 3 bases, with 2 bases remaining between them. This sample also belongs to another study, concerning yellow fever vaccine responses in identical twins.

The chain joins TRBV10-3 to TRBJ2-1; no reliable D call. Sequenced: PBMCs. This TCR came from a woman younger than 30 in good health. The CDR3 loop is CAISEGYNEQFF. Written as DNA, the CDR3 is TGTGCCATCAGTGAGGGCTACAATGAGCAGTTCTTC.